A selection of T cell receptor beta chains follows, all from one sample in a study of control samples from healthy donors and cancer patients. Data came from immunoSEQ multiplex PCR; TCRdb stores just in-frame clones and leaves some out. The sample consists of around 110,000 clones, 85% to 90% of them appearing once. Sequencing was carried out using PBMCs. Receptors were obtained from a woman between 45 and 65 years old with colorectal cancer. Each CDR3 is given with its conserved first and last residue. A D gene is named only where the DNA matches it firmly. Expanded clones are given a class, and other clones once, few, many or no size at all.

d_call clone_size j_call v_call cdr3_aa cdr3_nt
. . TRBJ1-5 TRBV7-3 CASSETSNQPQHF TGTGCCAGCAGTGAGACGAGCAATCAGCCCCAGCATTTT
. . TRBJ1-2 TRBV30 CAWSVGREPPRYGYTF TGTGCCTGGAGTGTAGGCCGGGAACCGCCTCGATATGGCTACACCTTC
TRBD1 . TRBJ1-2 TRBV6-5 CASSAEQGAGGGYTF TGTGCCAGCAGCGCTGAACAGGGGGCCGGGGGAGGCTACACCTTC
. . TRBJ2-1 TRBV4-2 CASSQGLSESSYNEQFF TGTGCCAGCAGCCAAGGCCTCAGCGAAAGCTCCTACAATGAGCAGTTCTTC
TRBD1 . TRBJ2-7 TRBV2 CASSEDPGQIRDEQYF TGTGCCAGCAGTGAAGATCCGGGACAGATCCGTGACGAGCAGTACTTC
TRBD2 . TRBJ2-3 TRBV9 CASSVDSGRTSTDTQYF TGTGCCAGCAGCGTAGATAGCGGGCGAACTAGCACAGATACGCAGTATTTT
. . TRBJ2-5 TRBV12-2 CASRLVGGETQYF TGTGCAAGTCGCTTAGTAGGGGGGGAGACCCAGTACTTC
TRBD1 . TRBJ1-1 TRBV6-5 CASSSPGTEGSEAFF TGTGCCAGCAGTAGCCCCGGGACAGAAGGGTCTGAAGCTTTCTTT
. . TRBJ2-5 TRBV18 CASSPLDETQYF TGTGCCAGCTCACCACTAGACGAGACCCAGTACTTC
TRBD1 . TRBJ1-1 TRBV19 CASSTGQGRTEAFF TGTGCCAGTAGTACGGGACAGGGGAGGACTGAAGCTTTCTTT
. once TRBJ1-2 TRBV5-4 CASSLESGRNYGYTF TGTGCCAGCAGCTTGGAGTCGGGACGCAACTATGGCTACACCTTC
TRBD2 . TRBJ2-2 TRBV7-3 CASSLHLSSGRVKGELFF TGTGCCAGCAGCCTCCACCTTTCTAGCGGGAGAGTCAAGGGGGAGCTGTTTTTT
. . TRBJ2-7 TRBV15 CATSRGRAAYEQYF TGTGCCACCAGCAGAGGCAGGGCAGCCTACGAGCAGTACTTC
TRBD2 . TRBJ2-7 TRBV10-2 CASSESPGTSGREQYF TGCGCCAGCAGTGAGTCTCCCGGGACTAGCGGGAGGGAGCAGTACTTC
. . TRBJ2-1 TRBV7-7 CASSLSGPSSYNEQFF TGTGCCAGCAGCTTAAGTGGGCCTAGCTCCTACAATGAGCAGTTCTTC
. . TRBJ1-1 TRBV28 CASSFSGNGGTEAFF TGTGCCAGCAGTTTTTCAGGGAATGGAGGCACTGAAGCTTTCTTT
. . TRBJ1-5 TRBV28 CASSPWSGNNQPQHF TGTGCCAGCAGTCCCTGGTCAGGGAACAATCAGCCCCAGCATTTT
. . TRBJ2-5 TRBV15 CATSRDTGHTETQYF TGTGCCACCAGCAGAGACACGGGACATACGGAGACCCAGTACTTC
TRBD2 few TRBJ2-7 TRBV5-1 CASSKALGGGDYEQYF TGCGCCAGCAGCAAGGCGCTAGGCGGGGGGGACTACGAGCAGTACTTC
TRBD1 . TRBJ1-1 TRBV13 CASSTDRDTEAFF TGTGCCAGCAGCACCGACAGGGACACTGAAGCTTTCTTT
. . TRBJ2-5 TRBV7-8 CASSLGRGWRETQYF TGTGCCAGCAGCTTAGGTCGCGGATGGAGGGAGACCCAGTACTTC
TRBD2 . TRBJ2-3 TRBV29-1 CSVEFGGSGRLSTDTQYF TGCAGCGTTGAATTTGGTGGTAGCGGGAGGTTGAGCACAGATACGCAGTATTTT
TRBD2 . TRBJ2-5 TRBV7-2 CASSLGLAGGRETRYF TGTGCCAGCAGCTTAGGGCTAGCGGGGGGGCGAGAGACCCGGTACTTC
. once TRBJ1-1 TRBV27 CASSLGGNTEAFF TGTGCCAGCAGTTTAGGTGGGAACACTGAAGCTTTCTTT
TRBD1 few TRBJ1-2 TRBV5-4 CASGRQGNYGYTF TGTGCCAGCGGACGACAGGGAAACTATGGCTACACCTTC
. . TRBJ1-5 TRBV18 CASSPPNGDQPQHF TGTGCCAGCTCACCACCGAACGGAGATCAGCCCCAGCATTTT
. . TRBJ2-2 TRBV7-9 CASSYGGTGELFF TGTGCCAGCAGCTATGGGGGGACCGGGGAGCTGTTTTTT
. . TRBJ1-2 TRBV6-5 CASNAGDSYGYTF TGTGCCAGCAATGCGGGAGATTCCTATGGCTACACCTTC
. . TRBJ1-2 TRBV11-2 CASSRRDYGYTF TGTGCCAGCAGCCGTAGGGACTATGGCTACACCTTC
TRBD2 . TRBJ2-2 TRBV3-1/TRBV3-2 CASSQGAGGNTGELFF TGTGCCAGCAGCCAAGGTGCGGGAGGGAACACCGGGGAGCTGTTTTTT
TRBD1 . TRBJ2-1 TRBV2 CASSVTGQAIGLQFF TGTGCCAGCAGCGTAACGGGACAGGCTATAGGTCTGCAGTTCTTC
. few TRBJ1-1 TRBV19 CASRGANTEAFF TGTGCCAGTAGGGGCGCGAACACTGAAGCTTTCTTT
. . TRBJ2-5 TRBV4-1 CASSQENGGRETQYF TGCGCCAGCAGCCAAGAAAACGGGGGCCGGGAGACCCAGTACTTC
. . TRBJ1-6 TRBV12-3/TRBV12-4 CASNLDIGSPLHF TGTGCCAGCAACCTAGACATTGGTTCACCCCTCCACTTT
TRBD1 . TRBJ1-6 TRBV6-5 CASSYLDRGNSPLHF TGTGCCAGCAGTTACCTTGACAGGGGTAATTCACCCCTCCACTTT
. . TRBJ2-1 TRBV5-4 CASSLGLAQDNEQFF TGTGCCAGCAGCTTGGGGCTAGCACAAGACAATGAGCAGTTCTTC
. . TRBJ2-7 TRBV5-1 CASSRAGPEEQYF TGCGCCAGCAGCCGTGCGGGGCCCGAGGAGCAGTACTTC
. . TRBJ2-3 TRBV7-3 CASSLDGGGPNTQYF TGTGCCAGCAGCTTAGACGGAGGGGGGCCGAATACGCAGTATTTT
TRBD1 . TRBJ2-1 TRBV5-1 CASSPGQGVSYNEQFF TGCGCCAGCAGCCCCGGACAGGGAGTCTCCTACAATGAGCAGTTCTTC
. . TRBJ2-1 TRBV19 CASSIQSNNEQFF TGTGCCAGTAGTATCCAAAGCAACAATGAGCAGTTCTTC
. . TRBJ2-1 TRBV19 CASHRVGSYNEQFF TGTGCCAGCCACAGGGTCGGGTCCTACAATGAGCAGTTCTTC
TRBD1 . TRBJ1-2 TRBV19 CASSIPGTGDAGYTF TGTGCCAGTAGTATCCCCGGGACAGGGGACGCTGGCTACACCTTC
. . TRBJ1-3 TRBV30 CAWITGNTIYF TGTGCCTGGATAACTGGAAACACCATATATTTT
. . TRBJ2-2 TRBV5-1 CASSLIGGFVDTGELFF TGCGCCAGCAGCTTGATCGGGGGTTTTGTGGACACCGGGGAGCTGTTTTTT
. few TRBJ1-2 TRBV15 CATSRDRVGYGYTF TGTGCCACCAGCAGAGATAGGGTGGGCTATGGCTACACCTTC
TRBD1 once TRBJ1-6 TRBV7-9 CASTEYRGLNSPLHF TGTGCCAGCACCGAATACAGGGGACTCAATTCACCCCTCCACTTT
TRBD1 . TRBJ1-1 TRBV30 CAWSVTGDTEAFF TGTGCCTGGAGTGTTACAGGGGATACTGAAGCTTTCTTT
TRBD1 . TRBJ1-2 TRBV7-3 CASSLVVGQDSPGGYTF TGTGCCAGCAGTTTGGTGGTGGGACAGGATTCCCCCGGGGGCTACACCTTC
. . TRBJ2-6 TRBV14 CASSPGNSGANVLTF TGTGCCAGCAGCCCTGGGAACTCTGGGGCCAACGTCCTGACTTTC